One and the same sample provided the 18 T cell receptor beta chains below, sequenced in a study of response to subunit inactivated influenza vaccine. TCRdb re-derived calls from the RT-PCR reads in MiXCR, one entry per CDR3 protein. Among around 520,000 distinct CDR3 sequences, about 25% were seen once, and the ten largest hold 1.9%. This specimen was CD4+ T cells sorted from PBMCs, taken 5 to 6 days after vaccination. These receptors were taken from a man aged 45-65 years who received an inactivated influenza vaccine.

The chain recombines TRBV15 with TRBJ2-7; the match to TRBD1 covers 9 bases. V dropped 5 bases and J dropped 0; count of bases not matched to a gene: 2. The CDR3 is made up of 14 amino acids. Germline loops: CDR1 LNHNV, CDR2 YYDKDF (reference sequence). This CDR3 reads CATSGTGSSYEQYF. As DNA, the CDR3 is TGTGCCACCAGCGGGACAGGGAGCTCCTACGAGCAGTACTTC.

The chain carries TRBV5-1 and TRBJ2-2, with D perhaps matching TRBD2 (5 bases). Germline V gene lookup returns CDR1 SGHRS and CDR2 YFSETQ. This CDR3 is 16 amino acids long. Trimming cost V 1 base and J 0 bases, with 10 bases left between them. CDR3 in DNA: TGCGCCAGCAGCTTGATGAGCGGAACGAACACCGGGGAGCTGTTTTTT. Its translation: CASSLMSGTNTGELFF.

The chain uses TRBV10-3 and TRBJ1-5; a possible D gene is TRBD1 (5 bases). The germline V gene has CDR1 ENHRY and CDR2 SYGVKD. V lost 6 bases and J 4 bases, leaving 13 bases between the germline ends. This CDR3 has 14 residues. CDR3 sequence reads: CAIRGGDLNQPQHF. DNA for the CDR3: TGTGCCATCAGGGGGGGGGACTTGAATCAGCCCCAGCATTTT.

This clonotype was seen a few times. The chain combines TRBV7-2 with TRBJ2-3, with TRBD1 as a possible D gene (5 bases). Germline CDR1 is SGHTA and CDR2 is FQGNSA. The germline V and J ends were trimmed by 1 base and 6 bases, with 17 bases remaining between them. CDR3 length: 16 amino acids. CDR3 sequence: CASSLDAGPPADTQYF. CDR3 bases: TGTGCCAGCAGCTTAGATGCAGGGCCTCCGGCGGATACGCAGTATTTT.

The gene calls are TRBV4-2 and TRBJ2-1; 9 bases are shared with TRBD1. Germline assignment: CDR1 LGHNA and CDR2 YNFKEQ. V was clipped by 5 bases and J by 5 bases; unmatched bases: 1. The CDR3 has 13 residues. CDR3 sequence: CASSGQGHNEQFF. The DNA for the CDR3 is TGTGCCAGCAGCGGACAGGGGCACAATGAGCAGTTCTTC.

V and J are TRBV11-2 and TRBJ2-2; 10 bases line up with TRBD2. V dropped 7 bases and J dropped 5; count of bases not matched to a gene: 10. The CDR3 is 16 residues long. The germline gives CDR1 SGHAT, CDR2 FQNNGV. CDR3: CASTYSSGSFTGELFF. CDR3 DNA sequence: TGTGCCAGCACCTACTCTAGCGGGAGTTTTACCGGGGAGCTGTTTTTT.

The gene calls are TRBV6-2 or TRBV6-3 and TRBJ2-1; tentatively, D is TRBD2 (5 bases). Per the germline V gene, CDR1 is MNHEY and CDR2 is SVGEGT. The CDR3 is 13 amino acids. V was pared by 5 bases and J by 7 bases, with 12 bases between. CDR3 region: CASSQDFRNEQFF. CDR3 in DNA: TGTGCCAGCAGTCAGGACTTTAGGAATGAGCAGTTCTTC.

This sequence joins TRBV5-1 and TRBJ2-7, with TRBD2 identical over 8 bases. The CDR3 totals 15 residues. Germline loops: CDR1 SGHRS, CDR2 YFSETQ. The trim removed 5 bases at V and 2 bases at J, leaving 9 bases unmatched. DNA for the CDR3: TGCGCCAGCAGTCGCCGCGACGGGGGGGCCTACGAGCAGTACTTC. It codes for CASSRRDGGAYEQYF.

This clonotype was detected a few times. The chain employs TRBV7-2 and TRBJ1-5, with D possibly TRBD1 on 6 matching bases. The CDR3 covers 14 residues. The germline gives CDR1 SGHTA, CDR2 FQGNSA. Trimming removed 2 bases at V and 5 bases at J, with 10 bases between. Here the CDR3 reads CASSLWGAHQPQHF. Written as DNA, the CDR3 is TGTGCCAGCAGCTTATGGGGGGCTCATCAGCCCCAGCATTTT.

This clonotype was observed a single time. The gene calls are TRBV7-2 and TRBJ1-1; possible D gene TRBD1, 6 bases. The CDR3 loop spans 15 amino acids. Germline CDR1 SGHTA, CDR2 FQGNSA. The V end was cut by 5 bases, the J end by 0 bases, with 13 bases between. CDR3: CASSPRGGLNTEAFF. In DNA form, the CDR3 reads TGTGCCAGCAGCCCCCGGGGGGGGCTGAACACTGAAGCTTTCTTT.

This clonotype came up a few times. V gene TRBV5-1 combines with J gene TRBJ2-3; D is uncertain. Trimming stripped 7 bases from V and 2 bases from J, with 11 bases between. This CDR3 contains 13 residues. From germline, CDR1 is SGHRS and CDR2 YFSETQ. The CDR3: CASSQGITDTQYF. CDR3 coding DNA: TGCGCCAGCTCCCAAGGCATCACAGATACGCAGTATTTT.

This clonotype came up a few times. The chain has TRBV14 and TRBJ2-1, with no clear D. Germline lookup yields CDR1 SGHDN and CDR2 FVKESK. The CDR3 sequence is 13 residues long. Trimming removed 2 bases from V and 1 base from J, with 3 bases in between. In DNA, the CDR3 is TGTGCCAGCAGCCAACTATCCTACAATGAGCAGTTCTTC. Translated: CASSQLSYNEQFF.

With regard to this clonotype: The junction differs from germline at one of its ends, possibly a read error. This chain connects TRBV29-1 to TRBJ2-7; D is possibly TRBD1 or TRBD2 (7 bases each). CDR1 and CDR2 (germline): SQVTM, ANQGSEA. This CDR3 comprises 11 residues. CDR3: CRVEGAGAPQF. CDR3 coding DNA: TGCCGCGTTGAGGGGGCGGGGGCGCCTCAATTC.

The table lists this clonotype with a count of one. CDR3 DNA sequence: TGCAGTGCTAGCAATGGACTAGTAATCTCCTACGAGCAGTACTTC. Protein: CSASNGLVISYEQYF. This sequence joins TRBV20-1 and TRBJ2-7; TRBD2 agrees at 7 bases. In germline, CDR1 is DFQATT, CDR2 SNEGSKA (reference sequence). The CDR3 covers 15 residues. Trimming removed 3 bases from V and 0 bases from J; junction bases left unmatched: 8.

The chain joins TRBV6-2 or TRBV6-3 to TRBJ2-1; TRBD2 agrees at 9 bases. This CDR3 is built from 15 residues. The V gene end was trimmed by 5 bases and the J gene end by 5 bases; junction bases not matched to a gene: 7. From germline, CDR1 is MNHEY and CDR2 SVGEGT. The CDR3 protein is CASSPGTSSNNEQFF. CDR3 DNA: TGTGCCAGCAGTCCCGGGACTAGCAGTAACAATGAGCAGTTCTTC.

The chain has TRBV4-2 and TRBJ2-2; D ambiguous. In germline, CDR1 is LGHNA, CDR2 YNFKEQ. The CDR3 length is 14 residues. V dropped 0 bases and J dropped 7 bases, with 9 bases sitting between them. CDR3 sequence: CASSQDRRIGELFF. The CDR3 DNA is TGTGCCAGCAGCCAAGATAGGCGGATCGGGGAGCTGTTTTTT.

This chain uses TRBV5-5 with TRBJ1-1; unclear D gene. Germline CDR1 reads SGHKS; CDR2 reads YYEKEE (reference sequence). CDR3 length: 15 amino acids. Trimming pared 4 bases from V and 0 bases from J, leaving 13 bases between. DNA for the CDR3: TGTGCCAGCAGCCTGCACTTGGGTCTGAACACTGAAGCTTTCTTT. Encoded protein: CASSLHLGLNTEAFF.

This chain's CDR3 is CSARDQNRGSQETQYF. In DNA form, the CDR3 reads TGCAGTGCTAGAGATCAGAACAGGGGGTCCCAAGAGACCCAGTACTTC. This chain uses TRBV20-1 with TRBJ2-5, with 8 bases matching TRBD1. V lost 0 bases and J lost 1; bases outside the gene matches: 7. The CDR3 is 16 amino acids. The germline V gene has CDR1 DFQATT and CDR2 SNEGSKA (reference sequence).